This T cell receptor beta chain stems from a study of T-cell reconstitution after alpha-beta-depleted transplantation in children. Study-wide results and limits: Most T-cell counts and diversity one year after the transplant came from T cells that were newly produced. At around two months after transplant, the alpha-beta T cells were reportedly derived from several hundred expanded clones that came from non-depleted graft cells. Diversity of TCRbeta at day 60 was high in some patients, arising from surviving recipient T cells and thymic progenitors.

V was cut by 1 base and J by 5 bases, with 10 bases left in between. CDR1 is SGHRS and CDR2 is YFSETQ in the germline V gene. The CDR3 contains 14 residues. A few counts support this clonotype. Antigen unknown. As it was prepared, the TCRbeta library received unique molecular identifiers. TCRdb itself ran the PCR reads through MiXCR, one entry per CDR3 protein. The data contain about 210,000 distinct CDR3 sequences, approximately 17% of them singletons. The sequence came from a male patient under 10 years old who had a stem cell transplant for acute lymphoblastic leukemia, so the T cells may come from the graft donor. The sequencing here drew on PBMCs, mostly from graft donor cells, taken 360 days after TCRalphabeta/CD19-depleted stem cell transplant. This chain links TRBV5-1 with TRBJ2-1; D may be TRBD2 (5 bases). The CDR3 DNA sequence: TGCGCCAGCAGCTTGATTCGAGGGAACAATGAGCAGTTCTTC. Its translation is CASSLIRGNNEQFF.